This T cell receptor beta chain was captured in a study of T cells after yellow fever vaccination. At the level of the study: Fractions of low cell number were prepared using SMART-Seq v4 Ultra Low Input.

There are many counts of this clonotype. Antigen specificity is unknown. Study-wide results and limits: Peak timing came faster in the weaker secondary response, day 5 versus 15. Some clonotypes, a small share, were shared between CD4 and CD8 compartments.

Template switching with 5'RACE generated the TCR cDNA and added a universal primer site and UMIs. A single record per CDR3 protein comes from TCRdb applying MiXCR to the 5' RACE reads. The sample consists of hundreds of thousands of distinct CDR3 sequences, approximately 10% of them appearing once. This CDR3 is built from 15 residues. Germline loops: CDR1 ENHRY, CDR2 SYGVKD. V lost 10 bases and J lost 1, with 17 bases in between. The receptor was derived from a man aged 18 to 30 who received the YFV17D yellow fever vaccine. The sequences come from CD4+ T cells sorted from PBMCs, collected 5 days after the yellow fever booster vaccination. The chain couples TRBV10-3 to TRBJ2-1, with D unclear. In DNA form, the CDR3 reads TGTGCCACCGCCTCGACTGAAGCGTCCTACAATGAGCAGTTCTTC. This sequence encodes CATASTEASYNEQFF.